This T cell receptor beta chain is drawn from a study of blood T cell repertoires in COVID-19. The method was immunoSEQ multiplex PCR; TCRdb's version includes in-frame clones alone and lacks a portion of them. The sample shows about 280,000 clones, approximately 83% of them seen only once. The CDR3 loop spans 16 amino acids. The source material was peripheral blood. The origin of this receptor is a woman aged 25 to 45 who had recovered from COVID-19. The chain links TRBV21-1 to TRBJ2-3; TRBD2 is the table's D call, not checked against the DNA. TRBV21-1 is listed as a pseudogene. As DNA, the CDR3 is TGTGCCAGCAGCCCCCCCGGAGCGGGGGGCACAGATACGCAGTATTTT. It is translated as CASSPPGAGGTDTQYF.